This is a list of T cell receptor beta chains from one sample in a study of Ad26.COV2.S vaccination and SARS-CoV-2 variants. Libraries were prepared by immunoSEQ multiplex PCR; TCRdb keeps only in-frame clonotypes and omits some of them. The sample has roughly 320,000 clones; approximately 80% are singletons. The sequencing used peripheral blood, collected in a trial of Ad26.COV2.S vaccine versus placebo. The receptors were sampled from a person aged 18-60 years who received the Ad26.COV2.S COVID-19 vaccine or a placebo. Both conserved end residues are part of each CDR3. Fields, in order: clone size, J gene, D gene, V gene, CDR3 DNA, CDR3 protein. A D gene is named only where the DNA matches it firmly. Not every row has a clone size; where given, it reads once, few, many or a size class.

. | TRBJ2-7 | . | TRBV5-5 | TGTGCCAGCAGCTTGGCAGGACAGCCCTCGCATGGGCAGTACTTC | CASSLAGQPSHGQYF
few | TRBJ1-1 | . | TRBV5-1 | TGCGCCAGCAGCTTCGGGCTCCAGGGAGAAACTGAAGCTTTCTTT | CASSFGLQGETEAFF
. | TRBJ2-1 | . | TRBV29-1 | TGCAGCGTTCCGGACAATTTTTTACTCAGTGAGCAGTTCTTC | CSVPDNFLLSEQFF
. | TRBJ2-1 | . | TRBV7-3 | TGTGCCAGCAGCTTAATCGGGGGGCGATCCGGTGAGCAGTTCTTC | CASSLIGGRSGEQFF
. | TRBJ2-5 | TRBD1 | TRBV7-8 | TGTGCCAGCAGCTTAGGACAGGGAAAGACCCAGTACTTC | CASSLGQGKTQYF
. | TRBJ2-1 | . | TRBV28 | TGTGCCAGCTCAACCGGAGCCGGTGAGCAGTTCTTC | CASSTGAGEQFF
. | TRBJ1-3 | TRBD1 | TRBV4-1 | TGCGCCAGCAGCCAAGCTGGGACAGGGGCCGGAAACACCATATATTTT | CASSQAGTGAGNTIYF
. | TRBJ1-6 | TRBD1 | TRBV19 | TGTGCCAGTAGTATTCCGAGAACTACAGGGGGGAATTCACCCCTCCACTTT | CASSIPRTTGGNSPLHF
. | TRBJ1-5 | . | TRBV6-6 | TGTGCCGGCAGCCCCTGGCCGGGGCAGCCCCAGCATTTT | CAGSPWPGQPQHF
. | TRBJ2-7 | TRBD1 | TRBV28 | TGTGCCAGCAGTTCAGGGACAGAGGTAAACGAGCAGTACTTC | CASSSGTEVNEQYF
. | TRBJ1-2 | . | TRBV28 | TGTGCCAGCGTGAGGGGGGTGAACTATGGCTACACCTTC | CASVRGVNYGYTF
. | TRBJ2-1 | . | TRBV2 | TGTGCCAGCAGAACAGAAGGGGTCAATGAGCAGTTCTTC | CASRTEGVNEQFF
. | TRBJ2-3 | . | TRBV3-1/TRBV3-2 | TGTGCCAGCAGCCACCTCACAGATACGCAGTATTTT | CASSHLTDTQYF
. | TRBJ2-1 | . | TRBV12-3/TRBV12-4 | TGTGCCAGCAGTCCCAGGTCGGATGAGCAGTTCTTC | CASSPRSDEQFF
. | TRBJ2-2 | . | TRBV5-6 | TGTGCCAGCAGCGACAGAGTTGCAGCCGGGGAGCTGTTTTTT | CASSDRVAAGELFF
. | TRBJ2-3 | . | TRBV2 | TGTGCCAGCAGCACGAGGCGACAGGTTAGCACAGATACGCAGTATTTT | CASSTRRQVSTDTQYF
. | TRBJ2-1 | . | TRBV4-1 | TGCGCCAGCAGCCAAGCTTCTAGTTTTCCCTACAATGAGCAGTTCTTC | CASSQASSFPYNEQFF
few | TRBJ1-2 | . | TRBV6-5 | TGTGCCAGCAGGGTGTCCGGTAACTATGGCTACACCTTC | CASRVSGNYGYTF
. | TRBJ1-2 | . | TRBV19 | TGTGCCAGTAGTATGGAGATCTCTAACTATGGCTACACCTTC | CASSMEISNYGYTF
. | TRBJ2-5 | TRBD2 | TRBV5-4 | TGTGCCAGCAGCTTGGGGCGGGGGGTACGGGAGACCCAGTACTTC | CASSLGRGVRETQYF
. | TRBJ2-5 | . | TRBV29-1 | TGCAGCGTTCGGGTGGGTGAGACCCAGTACTTC | CSVRVGETQYF
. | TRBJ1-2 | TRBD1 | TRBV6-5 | TGTGCCAGCAACCCGGACAGGGGTAACTATGGCTACACCTTC | CASNPDRGNYGYTF